This TCR beta chain originates from a study of blood T cells in healthy people across ages. A second PCR, run for about 6 to 12 cycles, used a sample-barcoded 5' primer plus a J-beta primer mix. Each CDR3 protein is one row after TCRdb ran MiXCR on the 5' RACE reads. The sample includes roughly 800,000 distinct CDR3 sequences, about 37% of them seen just once. The J segment lost 2 bases and the V segment lost 6 bases, leaving 7 bases of the junction unmatched. This CDR3 contains 15 residues. The gene calls are TRBV12-3 or TRBV12-4 and TRBJ1-3; 7 nucleotides agree with TRBD1. The sequenced sample consisted of blood. The sequence came from a man between 18 and 35 years old in good health. The CDR3 coding sequence is TGTGCCAGCAGAACCCCTGGGACAGCTGGAAACACCATATATTTT. Translation gives CASRTPGTAGNTIYF.